This T cell receptor beta chain was retrieved from a study of shared clonotypes between healthy human individuals. General study points: The study generally estimated greater richness for naive than memory subsets.

Libraries were prepared by immunoSEQ multiplex PCR; TCRdb keeps only in-frame clonotypes and omits some of them. The data show 2 million to 2.5 million clones, 90% to 96% seen once. This clone was observed a single time. Its specificity is unknown. The clonotype was recovered from a man aged 18 to 30 in good health. Specimen: naive CD4+ T cells sorted from blood. Stated subset: CD45RA+ positively selected.

CDR3: CASSKGTAQETQYF. DNA for the CDR3: TGTGCCAGCAGTAAAGGGACGGCGCAAGAGACCCAGTACTTC. The chain carries TRBV6-6 and TRBJ2-5, with D perhaps TRBD1 or TRBD2 (5 bases each). The CDR3 sequence is 14 residues long. Germline values: CDR1 MNHNY, CDR2 SVGAGI (reference sequence). V was cut by 5 bases and J by 2 bases, with 12 bases left in between.